The 23 T cell receptor beta chains in this list originate from one sample, sequenced in a study of Ad26.COV2.S vaccination and SARS-CoV-2 variants. The treatment denotes: around 19 received Ad26.COV2.S at low or high dose, single or two shots; roughly five received placebo; per-sample allocation not given. The study sampled participants on day 63 after the first vaccine or placebo injection. The method was immunoSEQ multiplex PCR; TCRdb's version includes in-frame clones alone and lacks a portion of them. This sample carries 380,000 or so clones, 83% of them seen once, and the ten largest clones take nearly 7.5%. The sample consisted of peripheral blood, taken in a trial of Ad26.COV2.S vaccine versus placebo. The receptors derive from a person between 18 and 59 years old who received the Ad26.COV2.S COVID-19 vaccine or a placebo.

DNA for the CDR3: TGTGCCATCGACGGGGAGAAAAACATTCAGTACTTC. It is translated as CAIDGEKNIQYF. The J gene is TRBJ2-4, the V gene TRBV10-3; a weak D match, TRBD2 (5 bases). CDR3 length equals 12 residues. With 8 bases removed from V and 4 bases from J, the gap between germline ends came to 9 bases. Per germline, CDR1 ENHRY and CDR2 SYGVKD.

The V and J genes are TRBV7-9 and TRBJ1-3, with a possible D match to TRBD1 (6 bases). V dropped 3 bases and J dropped 2 bases, with 8 bases sitting between them. The germline V gene has CDR1 SEHNR and CDR2 FQNEAQ (reference sequence). CDR3 length equals 14 residues. The CDR3 sequence is CASSFRGPGNTIYF. CDR3 in DNA: TGTGCCAGCAGCTTCAGGGGACCTGGAAACACCATATATTTT.

The rearrangement links TRBV5-1 to TRBJ2-5; tentatively, D is TRBD1 (6 bases). Trimming took off 3 bases at V and 0 bases at J, with 15 bases between the two ends. CDR3 size: 16 residues. Germline values: CDR1 SGHRS, CDR2 YFSETQ. As DNA, the CDR3 is TGCGCCAGCAGCTACCCAGAACAGGGCCACCAAGAGACCCAGTACTTC. Translation gives CASSYPEQGHQETQYF.

The chain has TRBV24-1 and TRBJ2-5; possible D gene TRBD1, 7 bases. Germline CDR1 and CDR2: KGHDR and SFDVKD. Trimming took 1 base from V and 4 from J, leaving 18 bases between them. This CDR3 has 17 amino acids. The CDR3 sequence is CATSDFSCNRGLETQYF. The CDR3 DNA is TGTGCCACCAGTGATTTCTCCTGTAACAGGGGACTAGAGACCCAGTACTTC.

V is TRBV19 and J is TRBJ2-7; 10 bases line up with TRBD2. The length of the CDR3 is 16 residues. Germline-derived CDR1 and CDR2 are LNHDA and SQIVND (reference sequence). The ends lost 5 bases at V and 2 bases at J; junction bases unmatched: 9. The CDR3 reads CASSWLAGERAYEQYF. The DNA of the CDR3 is TGTGCCAGTAGTTGGCTAGCGGGAGAGCGGGCCTACGAGCAGTACTTC.

This rearrangement joins TRBV28 to TRBJ2-5; D not resolved. The V end was cut by 6 bases, the J end by 6 bases, with 14 bases between. The CDR3 extends over 13 amino acids. CDR1 is MDHEN and CDR2 is SYDVKM in the germline V gene. The CDR3 DNA reads TGTGCCAGCAGCCCACCAGGTGTAAAGACCCAGTACTTC. Amino acids: CASSPPGVKTQYF.

This chain uses TRBV6-5 with TRBJ1-1; weak D call: TRBD1 (5 bases). V shed 6 bases and J shed 1 base, with 12 bases lying between them. CDR3 length: 14 amino acids. Per germline, CDR1 MNHEY and CDR2 SVGAGI. CDR3 residues: CASRLGTPNTEAFF. The CDR3 nucleotides read TGTGCCAGCAGACTAGGGACGCCGAACACTGAAGCTTTCTTT.

The rearrangement links TRBV2 to TRBJ2-5, with D maybe TRBD2 (5 bases). Germline lookup yields CDR1 SNHLY and CDR2 FYNNEI. CDR3 length: 14 residues. Trimming took off 3 bases at V and 3 bases at J, with 11 bases between the two ends. The CDR3 spells CASSDGGPKETQYF. The CDR3 DNA is TGTGCCAGCAGTGACGGCGGGCCGAAAGAGACCCAGTACTTC.

This clone was seen a few times. The J gene is TRBJ1-4, the V gene TRBV11-2; D not certain. Trimming took off 0 bases at V and 5 bases at J, with 13 bases between the two ends. CDR1 is SGHAT, CDR2 FQNNGV, per germline. CDR3 length equals 16 residues. This chain's CDR3 is CASSLDLGPLNEKLFF. CDR3 nucleotides: TGTGCCAGCAGCTTAGATCTGGGCCCCCTCAATGAAAAACTGTTTTTT.

The sample holds a few counts of this clone. The chain uses TRBV2 and TRBJ1-6, with D unresolved. The CDR3 covers 12 residues. V was clipped by 4 bases and J by 9 bases, with 7 bases between them. CDR1 and CDR2 (germline): SNHLY, FYNNEI. CDR3 region: CASSAEISPLHF. The CDR3 DNA sequence: TGTGCCAGCAGTGCCGAGATTTCACCCCTCCACTTT.

This chain joins TRBV5-1 and TRBJ1-1, with D possibly being TRBD1 (5 bases). V gave up 4 bases and J gave up 4 bases, with 17 bases separating them. Germline V gene lookup returns CDR1 SGHRS and CDR2 YFSETQ. This CDR3 has 15 amino acids. The CDR3, as DNA: TGCGCCAGCAGCGGGGGACGTACCATGAGCACTGAAGCTTTCTTT. It specifies CASSGGRTMSTEAFF. Full variable domain (remainder filled in from reference TRBV5-1 and TRBJ1-1): KAGVTQTPRYLIKTRGQQVTLSCSPISGHRSVSWYQQTPGQGLQFLFEYFSETQRNKGNFPGRFSGRQFSNSRSEMNVSTLELGDSALYLCASSGGRTMSTEAFFGQGTRLTVV.

V usage is TRBV19 and J usage is TRBJ2-5; 7 bases map to TRBD2. V shed 8 bases and J 6 bases; nucleotides not matched to a gene: 9. The CDR3 sequence is 13 residues long. Germline V CDR1 and CDR2: LNHDA, SQIVND (reference sequence). The CDR3 bases are TGTGCCAGTGGTAAGGGAGGGCGGCAGACCCAGTACTTC. Protein sequence: CASGKGGRQTQYF.

The chain is built from TRBV4-3 and TRBJ2-3; tentatively, D is TRBD1 (5 bases). Trimming removed 0 bases from V and 10 bases from J, with 14 bases in between. The CDR3 spans 14 residues. The germline CDR1 and CDR2 sequences are LGHNA and YSLEER. This chain's CDR3 is CASSQDNAMGPQYF. In DNA, the CDR3 is TGCGCCAGCAGCCAAGATAATGCAATGGGGCCGCAGTATTTT.

The chain uses TRBV21-1 and TRBJ2-1; the D segment call TRBD2 is taken from the table without a DNA check. TRBV21-1 is classified as a pseudogene. There are 20 residues in the CDR3. CDR3 in DNA: TGTGCCAGCAGCAAAGCGCCCGATAGCCTGAGCGGAGGGCCCCTTGATGAGCAGTTCTTC. The encoded protein is CASSKAPDSLSGGPLDEQFF.

The rearrangement uses TRBV29-1 and TRBJ1-4; D is ambiguous. Germline CDR1 is SQVTM and CDR2 is ANQGSEA. The CDR3 is 14 residues long. Trimming pared 7 bases from V and 7 bases from J, leaving 19 bases between. The CDR3 reads CSAREEAWFEKLFF. DNA of the CDR3: TGCAGCGCAAGGGAGGAGGCATGGTTTGAAAAACTGTTTTTT.

The chain links TRBV7-9 to TRBJ1-2; TRBD1 matches at 8 bases. Germline V gene lookup returns CDR1 SEHNR and CDR2 FQNEAQ (reference sequence). V dropped 6 bases and J dropped 3; count of bases not matched to a gene: 9. This CDR3 contains 15 residues. CDR3 DNA: TGTGCCAGCAGGTCTCAGGGGGCGCACTACTATGGCTACACCTTC. Translating gives CASRSQGAHYYGYTF. The full variable domain, with the rest looked up from reference TRBV7-9 and TRBJ1-2, is DTGVSQNPRHKITKRGQNVTFRCDPISEHNRLYWYRQTLGQGPEFLTYFQNEAQLEKSRLLSDRFSAERPKGSFSTLEIQRTEQGDSAMYLCASRSQGAHYYGYTFGSGTRLTVV.

The chain links TRBV24-1 to TRBJ1-2, with 7 bases identical to TRBD1. V was clipped by 2 bases and J by 0 bases; unmatched bases: 11. The CDR3 covers 18 residues. Germline lookup yields CDR1 KGHDR and CDR2 SFDVKD. The CDR3 reads CATSDSSGTADSNYGYTF. The CDR3 DNA reads as TGTGCCACCAGTGATTCGTCCGGGACAGCTGATTCTAACTATGGCTACACCTTC.

The chain recombines TRBV5-1 with TRBJ1-5; TRBD1 matches at 10 bases. Germline V gene sequence: CDR1 SGHRS, CDR2 YFSETQ. This CDR3 contains 16 residues. V was pared by 1 base and J by 4 bases, with 5 bases of the junction left unmatched. As DNA, the CDR3 is TGCGCCAGCAGCTTGACCTCGGGACAGGGGAATCAGCCCCAGCATTTT. Translated: CASSLTSGQGNQPQHF. The full variable domain, its missing parts supplied by reference TRBV5-1 and TRBJ1-5, is KAGVTQTPRYLIKTRGQQVTLSCSPISGHRSVSWYQQTPGQGLQFLFEYFSETQRNKGNFPGRFSGRQFSNSRSEMNVSTLELGDSALYLCASSLTSGQGNQPQHFGDGTRLSIL.

The chain is built from TRBV11-3 and TRBJ1-6; D may be TRBD1 (5 bases). V was shortened by 4 bases and J by 3 bases, with 7 bases between the two germline ends. From germline, CDR1 is SGHNT and CDR2 YENEEA. The CDR3 extends over 14 amino acids. The CDR3 DNA reads as TGTGCCAGCAGCTCCGACAGCTATAATTCACCCCTCCACTTT. It translates to CASSSDSYNSPLHF. The entire variable domain, with the rest obtained from reference TRBV11-3 and TRBJ1-6, is as follows: EAGVVQSPRYKIIEKKQPVAFWCNPISGHNTLYWYLQNLGQGPELLIRYENEEAVDDSQLPKDRFSAERLKGVDSTLKIQPAELGDSAVYLCASSSDSYNSPLHFGNGTRLTVT.

This clone was picked up one time. The CDR3: CSVTGKNSYNEQFF. CDR3 nucleotides: TGCAGCGTGACAGGGAAAAATTCCTACAATGAGCAGTTCTTC. The chain is built from TRBV29-1 and TRBJ2-1, with 7 nucleotides matching TRBD1. This CDR3 is built from 14 residues. Losses at the gene ends were 6 bases for V and 1 base for J; bases not matched to a gene: 6. The germline V gene encodes CDR1 SQVTM and CDR2 ANQGSEA.

The V gene is TRBV6-5, the J gene TRBJ1-6; 10 bases agree with TRBD1. This CDR3 comprises 14 residues. Germline-derived CDR1 and CDR2 are MNHEY and SVGAGI. J lost 10 bases, V lost 6 bases, and 6 bases had no gene match. The CDR3: CASRPGQGFSPLHF. The CDR3 nucleotides are TGTGCCAGCAGGCCGGGACAGGGGTTCTCACCCCTCCACTTT.

The genes are TRBV11-2 and TRBJ2-7; D is uncertain. Trimming cost V 0 bases and J 2 bases, with 11 bases left between them. This CDR3 spans 15 amino acids. Germline V lookup: CDR1 SGHAT, CDR2 FQNNGV. Here the CDR3 reads CASSLDFRSPYEQYF. CDR3 DNA sequence: TGTGCCAGCAGCTTAGACTTTCGAAGCCCCTACGAGCAGTACTTC.

The rearrangement uses TRBV5-1 and TRBJ1-4, with TRBD1 matching 10 bases. The CDR3 is 14 amino acids. Losses at the gene ends were 4 bases for V and 6 bases for J; bases not matched to a gene: 3. CDR1 is SGHRS and CDR2 is YFSETQ in the germline V gene. CDR3 DNA: TGCGCCAGCAGCGCCGGGACAGGGGATGAAAAACTGTTTTTT. It codes for CASSAGTGDEKLFF.